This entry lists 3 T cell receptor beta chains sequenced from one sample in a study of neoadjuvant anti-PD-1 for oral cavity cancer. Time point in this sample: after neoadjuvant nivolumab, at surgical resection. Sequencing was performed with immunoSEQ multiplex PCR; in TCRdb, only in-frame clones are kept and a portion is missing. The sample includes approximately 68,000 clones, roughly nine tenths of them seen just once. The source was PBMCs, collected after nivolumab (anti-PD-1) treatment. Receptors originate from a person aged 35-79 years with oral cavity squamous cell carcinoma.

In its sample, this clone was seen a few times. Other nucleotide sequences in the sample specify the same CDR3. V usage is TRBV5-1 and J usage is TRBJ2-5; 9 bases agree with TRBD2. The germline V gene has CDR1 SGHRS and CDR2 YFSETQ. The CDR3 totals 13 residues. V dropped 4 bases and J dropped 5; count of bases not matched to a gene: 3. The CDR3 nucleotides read TGCGCCAGCAGCCCTAGCGGGAAGGAGACCCAGTACTTC. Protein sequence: CASSPSGKETQYF.

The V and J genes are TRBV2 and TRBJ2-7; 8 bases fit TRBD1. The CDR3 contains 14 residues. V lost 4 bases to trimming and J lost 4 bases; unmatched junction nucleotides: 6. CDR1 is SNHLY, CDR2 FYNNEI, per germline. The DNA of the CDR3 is TGTGCCAGCAGTGCCCGGACAGGGAATTACGAGCAGTACTTC. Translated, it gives CASSARTGNYEQYF.

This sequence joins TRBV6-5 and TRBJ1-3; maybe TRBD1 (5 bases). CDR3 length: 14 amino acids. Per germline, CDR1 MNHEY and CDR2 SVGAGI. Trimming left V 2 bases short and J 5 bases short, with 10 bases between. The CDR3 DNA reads TGTGCCAGCAGTTACAGGGACGGACGAAACACCATATATTTT. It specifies CASSYRDGRNTIYF.